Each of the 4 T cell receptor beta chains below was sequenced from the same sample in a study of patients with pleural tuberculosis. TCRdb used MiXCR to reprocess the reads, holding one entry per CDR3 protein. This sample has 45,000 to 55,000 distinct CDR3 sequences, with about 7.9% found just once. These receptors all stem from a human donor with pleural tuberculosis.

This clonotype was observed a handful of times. As DNA, the CDR3 is TGTGCCAGCAGCCAGACGGGGGGCGCGTATGGCTACACCTTC. It encodes CASSQTGGAYGYTF. The chain couples TRBV3-1 to TRBJ1-2; TRBD1 is a possible D gene (6 bases). This CDR3 has 14 amino acids. Between the trimmed V and J ends, which lost 3 bases and 5 bases, there was a span of 13 bases. The germline V gene has CDR1 LGHDT and CDR2 YNNKEL (reference sequence).

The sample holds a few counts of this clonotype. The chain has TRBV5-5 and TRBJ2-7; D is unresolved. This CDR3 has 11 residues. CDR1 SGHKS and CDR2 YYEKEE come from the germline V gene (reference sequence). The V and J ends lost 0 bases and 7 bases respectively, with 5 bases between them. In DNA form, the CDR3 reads TGTGCCAGCAGCTTGGTCCGGGAGCAGTACTTC. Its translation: CASSLVREQYF.

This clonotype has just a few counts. DNA for the CDR3: TGCAGCGTGGGTAACACAGATACGCAGTATTTT. It yields the protein CSVGNTDTQYF. The chain joins TRBV29-1 to TRBJ2-3; no clear D. The CDR3 has 11 amino acids. V was trimmed by 6 bases and J by 2 bases, leaving 6 bases between them. Per germline, CDR1 SQVTM and CDR2 ANQGSEA.

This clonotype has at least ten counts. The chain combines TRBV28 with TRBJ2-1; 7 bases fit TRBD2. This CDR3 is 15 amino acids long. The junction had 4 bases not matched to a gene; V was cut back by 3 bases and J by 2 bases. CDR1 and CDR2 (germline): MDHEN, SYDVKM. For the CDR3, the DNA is TGTGCCAGCAGTTTGGGGGGGAGCGCCTACAATGAGCAGTTCTTC. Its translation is CASSLGGSAYNEQFF.